The subject of this entry is one T cell receptor (beta chain). These data originate in a study of blood T cell repertoires in COVID-19. On the study more broadly: The study drew acute and convalescent COVID-19 samples from the United States, Italy and Spain. In each case, the material was cDNA or gDNA derived from T cells, B-cell-depleted T cells, or PBMCs.

In the original workflow: Reference gene primer amplification gave estimated nucleated cell counts. Produced via immunoSEQ multiplex PCR; TCRdb's table is partial and in-frame only. V and J calls and clone size are given by that table; D and trimming were obtained from the DNA. The sample includes some 250,000 clones, roughly 86% seen only once; the top ten take about 2.9%. This CDR3 is 14 amino acids long. CDR1 and CDR2 from the germline V gene are SGHRS and YFSETQ. J gave up 9 bases and V 4 bases, and 9 bases lay outside the gene matches. The V gene is TRBV5-1, the J gene TRBJ2-1, with 8 bases identical to TRBD2. Material for sequencing was peripheral blood. The receptor's source is a woman under 40 who had recovered from COVID-19. The CDR3: CASSDTGGAGEQFF. DNA for the CDR3: TGCGCCAGCAGCGACACCGGGGGGGCAGGTGAGCAGTTCTTC.